What follows are 9 T cell receptor beta chains derived from one specimen sequenced in a study of T cell responses to AZD1222 COVID-19 vaccine. The table came from immunoSEQ multiplex PCR; TCRdb's copy has only in-frame clones and leaves some out. The data show around 160,000 clones, 75% to 95% seen once. Sequenced here: peripheral blood, sampled on day 0 of MenACWY control vaccination. All receptors come from an adult in good health.

The chain recombines TRBV24-1 with TRBJ2-2; D not certain. Germline V CDR1 and CDR2: KGHDR, SFDVKD. The CDR3 consists of 13 residues. Trimming shortened V by 5 bases and J by 2 bases, and 5 bases separated the two germline ends. CDR3 in DNA: TGTGCCACCAGTGGCTCCAACACCGGGGAGCTGTTTTTT. Its translation: CATSGSNTGELFF.

The chain carries TRBV12-5 and TRBJ1-1; the match to TRBD1 covers 9 bases. This CDR3 has 12 amino acids. Germline V gives CDR1 LGHNT, CDR2 FRNRAP. After removal of 6 bases from V and 12 bases from J, the junction contained 8 bases not matched to a gene. CDR3 coding DNA: TGTGCTAGTGGCTCCCGGGACAGGGCAACTTTCTTT. Protein: CASGSRDRATFF.

This chain connects TRBV15 to TRBJ1-5, with D possibly TRBD1 on 5 matching bases. Germline V gene sequence: CDR1 LNHNV, CDR2 YYDKDF (reference sequence). This CDR3 region has 15 residues. The V and J ends lost 4 bases and 2 bases respectively, with 12 bases between them. The CDR3 region has the DNA TGTGCCACCAGCAATGGGCAGGGAGGCAATCAGCCCCAGCATTTT. This sequence encodes CATSNGQGGNQPQHF.

This clone was picked up a small number of times. This CDR3 reads CASSPGALTNTEAFF. DNA for the CDR3: TGTGCCAGCAGTCCAGGGGCCCTTACGAACACTGAAGCTTTCTTT. The chain has TRBV7-2 and TRBJ1-1; possible D gene TRBD1, 6 bases. Germline CDR1 is SGHTA and CDR2 is FQGNSA. Trimming stripped 6 bases from V and 1 base from J, with 15 bases between. The CDR3 is 15 amino acids.

This chain uses TRBV27 with TRBJ1-4, with D perhaps matching TRBD1 (5 bases). With 10 bases removed from V and 8 bases from J, the gap between germline ends came to 11 bases. The CDR3 extends over 11 amino acids. Germline V gene sequence: CDR1 MNHEY, CDR2 SMNVEV (reference sequence). The CDR3 sequence: CATRRGEKLFF. The DNA of the CDR3 is TGTGCCACCCGGAGGGGCGAAAAACTGTTTTTT.

The chain's CDR3 is CASRYPPGDTEAFF. DNA for the CDR3: TGTGCCAGCAGGTACCCACCCGGGGACACTGAAGCTTTCTTT. The J gene is TRBJ1-1, the V gene TRBV6-5; no definite D call. The CDR3 contains 14 residues. The germline CDR1 and CDR2 sequences are MNHEY and SVGAGI. Trimming removed 6 bases at V and 3 bases at J, with 14 bases between.

This chain uses TRBV12-3 or TRBV12-4 with TRBJ2-1; D is tentatively TRBD1 or TRBD2 (5 bases each). V gave up 7 bases and J gave up 3 bases, with 10 bases separating them. The CDR3 has 13 residues. The CDR3 loop is CASTRGVYNEQFF. The CDR3 DNA follows: TGTGCCAGCACTCGGGGCGTCTACAATGAGCAGTTCTTC.

The chain combines TRBV5-1 with TRBJ2-3; TRBD2 is a possible D gene (5 bases). Trimming pared 0 bases from V and 5 bases from J, leaving 10 bases between. The CDR3 has 14 residues. Germline-derived CDR1 and CDR2 are SGHRS and YFSETQ. CDR3 DNA sequence: TGCGCCAGCAGCTTGGGACTCGGAGGAGATACGCAGTATTTT. It translates to CASSLGLGGDTQYF.

The chain links TRBV5-1 to TRBJ1-6, with 8 bases lining up with TRBD1. The J segment lost 4 bases and the V segment lost 4 bases, leaving 10 bases of the junction unmatched. The CDR3 consists of 17 residues. The germline V gene has CDR1 SGHRS and CDR2 YFSETQ. In DNA form, the CDR3 reads TGCGCCAGCAGCGCCCGTGCCGGGACAGGATATAATTCACCCCTCCACTTT. It translates to CASSARAGTGYNSPLHF. Using reference TRBV5-1 and TRBJ1-6 for the parts outside the CDR3, the full variable domain is KAGVTQTPRYLIKTRGQQVTLSCSPISGHRSVSWYQQTPGQGLQFLFEYFSETQRNKGNFPGRFSGRQFSNSRSEMNVSTLELGDSALYLCASSARAGTGYNSPLHFGNGTRLTVT.